This T cell receptor (beta chain) stems from a study of somatic mutations in cytotoxic T cells in rheumatoid arthritis (dated by TCRdb to about 2017). Some background on the complete study: Before any treatment started and right after they were diagnosed, patients gave peripheral blood samples (more than 27 ml EDTA). TCRB deep sequencing was performed for about 70 rheumatoid arthritis patients and 20 healthy controls. Sorted V beta1+ cells also underwent TCRB sequencing, and some V beta antibody-stained T-cell populations were flow-sorted at nearly 100% purity on a FACSAria II or Sony SH800. Patients and controls did not essentially differ in median age, which was nearly identical between the groups. The study asked whether expanded CD8+ T-cell clones in newly diagnosed, untreated rheumatoid arthritis carry somatic mutations, and used TCRB deep sequencing to characterize clonality. Overall study outcomes, separate from this receptor: No adjustment for multiple comparisons was made for the slight TRBV07 underrepresentation in patients. The expanded CD8+ clones had unknown antigen targets, and not appearing in virus-specific databases did not rule out that they were virus-specific. In about an eighth of the roughly 60 patients the largest CD8+ clone exceeded 20% of CD8+ cells, and several identical CD8+ TCRB sequences were shared between blood and synovial fluid. CD8+ T-cell clonality in rheumatoid arthritis patients was not significantly different from that in age-matched healthy controls. An increase of CD8+ clonality with age was seen in patients (Spearman r ~ 0.49) but not in healthy controls.

CD4+ and CD8+ cells were isolated by positive magnetic bead selection on an AutoMACS, and purity was checked by flow cytometry. After a first flow cytometry screen using a TCR V beta antibody panel, clonal expansions were characterized through TCRB deep sequencing of sorted CD8+ fractions. Ficoll-Paque PLUS density gradient separation was used to isolate peripheral blood mononuclear cells. DNA from CD4-enriched, CD8-enriched or PBMC samples was extracted using Nucleospin Tissue or Tissue XS kits and then quantified on a Qubit 2.0 fluorometer. A few counts support this clone. Its recognized antigen is unknown. Qualities for individual bases were not recorded, and no much larger clone is one base off. The immunoSEQ assay was applied to genomic DNA for TCRB CDR3 sequencing. For the original study's pipeline: Published virus-specific TCRB sequences were compared with patient CD8+ clones larger than 1%, and only a few matches were found. Nothing other than productive TCRB rearrangements was included in the analyses. A clone was defined by a unique TCRB CDR3 sequence, and clonality was computed as a productive clonality index based on Shannon entropy. The template counts of each clone relative to the total templates per sample were used to calculate repertoire overlap between two samples. A correlation with a Spearman r of over 0.55 was found between V-gene usage by flow cytometry and V-gene usage by TCRB sequencing. TCRdb took this table from immuneACCESS and kept in-frame rearrangements with V and J called. Such tables lack part of the clones; where checked against another copy, unresolved V genes explain under half of the gap, and the rest is unexplained. V, J and clone size derive from that table, while D and trimming were established from the DNA sequence. The sample data list 9,000 to 9,500 clones, and around 79% of these were observed just once. The top ten clones comprise 36% of the sample.

V is cut back by 4 bases and J by 3 bases, with 4 bases in the junction unmatched. The germline V gene encodes CDR1 SEHNR and CDR2 FQNEAQ (reference sequence). The CDR3 spans 14 residues, from the cysteine through the phenylalanine. Solely the CDR3 DNA is kept, with 42 bases framed from the first base. The chain uses TRBV7-9 and TRBJ2-7; 9 central bases correspond to TRBD1. Input material: CD8+ T cells sorted from blood. This sequence originates from an adult with rheumatoid arthritis. The bases are TGTGCCAGCAGCTCCTGGGACAGGGTCTACGAGCAGTACTTC. Translated, it reads CASSSWDRVYEQYF.